The 24 T cell receptor beta chains below come from one sample, sequenced in a study of blood T cell repertoires in COVID-19. Assay used: immunoSEQ multiplex PCR; TCRdb lists only in-frame clones, some missing. This table has under 200,000 clones, about 85% appearing once. Material: peripheral blood. All receptors come from a woman aged 80 or over with COVID-19, enrolled during active disease.

The chain combines TRBV6-5 with TRBJ2-6; D ambiguous. Germline loops: CDR1 MNHEY, CDR2 SVGAGI. V was trimmed by 7 bases and J by 0 bases, leaving 4 bases between them. The CDR3 runs to 13 residues. The CDR3: CASNLSGANVLTF. As DNA, the CDR3 is TGTGCCAGCAATCTCTCTGGGGCCAACGTCCTGACTTTC.

DNA for the CDR3: TGTGCCAGCAGCCCCGGGGAGGTAGGCAATCAGCCCCAGCATTTT. The encoded protein is CASSPGEVGNQPQHF. V gene TRBV7-9 combines with J gene TRBJ1-5; D gene ambiguous. Germline V gene data show CDR1 as SEHNR and CDR2 as FQNEAQ (reference sequence). Deletions cut 5 bases from V and 2 bases from J, with 13 bases between. The CDR3 contains 15 residues.

This clone was detected once. The rearrangement joins TRBV5-1 to TRBJ1-5, with TRBD1 identical over 7 bases. With V trimmed by 0 bases and J by 2 bases, 2 bases remained unmatched. Germline V CDR1 and CDR2: SGHRS, YFSETQ. The CDR3 has 15 residues. The CDR3, as DNA: TGCGCCAGCAGCTTGGGAACAGGGGGCAATCAGCCCCAGCATTTT. Protein product: CASSLGTGGNQPQHF.

V usage is TRBV11-1 and J usage is TRBJ2-7, with 12 bases that match TRBD2. The V gene's germline CDR1 is SGHAT and CDR2 FQDESV (reference sequence). Trimming removed 4 bases from V and 3 bases from J; junction bases left unmatched: 7. The CDR3 consists of 16 residues. The CDR3 nucleotides read TGTGCCAGCAGCTCCCGGACTAGCGGGAAGATCTACGAGCAGTACTTC. Residues: CASSSRTSGKIYEQYF.

V usage is TRBV5-1 and J usage is TRBJ2-1; D gene uncertain. Germline loops: CDR1 SGHRS, CDR2 YFSETQ. The CDR3 has 13 amino acids. Trimming shortened V by 1 base and J by 7 bases, and 9 bases separated the two germline ends. This chain's CDR3 is CASSLQNGNEQFF. The CDR3 DNA is TGCGCCAGCAGCTTGCAAAACGGGAATGAGCAGTTCTTC.

V and J are TRBV7-9 and TRBJ1-3; D possibly corresponds to TRBD1 (5 bases). The germline V and J ends were trimmed by 2 bases and 3 bases, with 14 bases remaining between them. Looked up from germline, CDR1 is SEHNR and CDR2 is FQNEAQ (reference sequence). The CDR3 consists of 16 residues. The CDR3 DNA reads TGTGCCAGCAGCTTACCCTCGGGGGGGGGTGGAAACACCATATATTTT. Translated: CASSLPSGGGGNTIYF. Combining the CDR3 with reference TRBV7-9 and TRBJ1-3 gives the whole variable domain DTGVSQNPRHKITKRGQNVTFRCDPISEHNRLYWYRQTLGQGPEFLTYFQNEAQLEKSRLLSDRFSAERPKGSFSTLEIQRTEQGDSAMYLCASSLPSGGGGNTIYFGEGSWLTVV.

V gene TRBV5-1 combines with J gene TRBJ2-1; TRBD2 matches at 13 bases. The junction had 7 bases not matched to a gene; V was cut back by 4 bases and J by 6 bases. The length of the CDR3 is 16 residues. Germline values: CDR1 SGHRS, CDR2 YFSETQ. Here the CDR3 DNA reads TGCGCCAGCAGCCTACAGGGACTAGCGGGATCCAATGAGCAGTTCTTC. It encodes CASSLQGLAGSNEQFF.

The rearrangement joins TRBV9 to TRBJ1-2; TRBD1 aligns across 7 bases. The CDR3 is 15 residues long. Germline CDR1 is SGDLS and CDR2 is YYNGEE. V dropped 3 bases and J dropped 7; count of bases not matched to a gene: 12. CDR3 region: CASSADPGGSSGYTF. As DNA, the CDR3 is TGTGCCAGCAGCGCAGACCCAGGGGGAAGTAGTGGCTACACCTTC.

This clone has more than one count but fewer than ten. The chain combines TRBV6-6 with TRBJ2-3; D may be TRBD2 (5 bases). The ends were cut back, 5 bases at V and 0 bases at J, with 18 bases in the middle. In germline, CDR1 is MNHNY, CDR2 SVGAGI (reference sequence). This CDR3 is 17 amino acids long. CDR3 in amino acids: CASSPRRQDLSTDTQYF. CDR3 nucleotides: TGTGCCAGCAGTCCCAGACGGCAGGACTTAAGCACAGATACGCAGTATTTT.

This chain joins TRBV3-1 (or the pseudogene TRBV3-2) and TRBJ1-4; the match to TRBD1 covers 7 bases. CDR1 and CDR2 (germline): LGHDT, YNNKEL (reference sequence). V lost 1 base, J lost 8 bases, and 10 bases stayed unmatched. The CDR3 is 16 amino acids. CDR3 sequence: CASSQVSQGLWEKLFF. The DNA of the CDR3 is TGTGCCAGCAGCCAAGTTTCACAGGGGTTGTGGGAAAAACTGTTTTTT.

V is TRBV12-3 or TRBV12-4 and J is TRBJ1-2, with 10 nucleotides matching TRBD1. J gave up 7 bases and V 7 bases, and 3 bases lay outside the gene matches. The CDR3 has 12 residues. The CDR3 DNA sequence: TGTGCCAGCACGGGACAGGGGTCTGGCTACACCTTC. Its translation is CASTGQGSGYTF.

CDR3 amino acids: CASSRDRGTDTQYF. The CDR3 DNA sequence: TGTGCCAGCAGTCGGGACAGGGGGACAGATACGCAGTATTTT. V and J are TRBV6-5 and TRBJ2-3; 11 nucleotides align to TRBD1. Germline-derived CDR1 and CDR2 are MNHEY and SVGAGI. The CDR3 has 14 residues. With V trimmed by 5 bases and J by 3 bases, 1 base remained unmatched.

DNA for the CDR3: TGTGCCAGTAGTTCAACAGGGAGTGCGCCCCTCCACTTT. It encodes CASSSTGSAPLHF. The chain recombines TRBV19 with TRBJ1-6; D is possibly TRBD1 (6 bases). CDR1 and CDR2 (germline): LNHDA, SQIVND (reference sequence). The V gene lost 5 bases and the J gene lost 13 bases, with 15 bases spanning the gap. The CDR3 consists of 13 residues.

The rearrangement links TRBV3-1 (or the pseudogene TRBV3-2) to TRBJ2-5; 14 positions agree with TRBD2. CDR3 length: 17 residues. The J segment lost 7 bases and the V segment lost 4 bases, leaving 11 bases of the junction unmatched. Looked up from germline, CDR1 is LGHDT and CDR2 is YNNKEL (reference sequence). This CDR3 is CASSRGTSGGPRGTQYF. CDR3 sequence (DNA): TGTGCCAGCAGCCGAGGGACTAGCGGGGGCCCACGGGGGACCCAGTACTTC.

Only a few counts were recorded for this clone. The V call is TRBV19, the J call TRBJ1-1, with D perhaps matching TRBD1 (6 bases). The V gene's germline CDR1 is LNHDA and CDR2 SQIVND (reference sequence). The ends were cut back, 6 bases at V and 4 bases at J, with 18 bases in the middle. The length of the CDR3 is 15 residues. CDR3 nucleotide sequence: TGTGCCAGTAGCCAACCCGGACAGTCGGTCACTGAAGCTTTCTTT. This gives the protein CASSQPGQSVTEAFF.

This chain connects TRBV5-6 to TRBJ2-5; 7 bases are a match to TRBD2. Looked up from germline, CDR1 is SGHDT and CDR2 is YYEEEE. Trimming took 6 bases from V and 4 from J; bases not matched to a gene: 9. The CDR3 loop spans 14 amino acids. CDR3 bases: TGTGCCAGCACGTGGACTAGTTCGTCAGAGACCCAGTACTTC. Translating it yields CASTWTSSSETQYF.

The V and J genes are TRBV2 and TRBJ1-2, with D unclear. The V and J ends lost 8 bases and 7 bases respectively, with 11 bases between them. The germline V gene encodes CDR1 SNHLY and CDR2 FYNNEI. This CDR3 is 11 amino acids long. CDR3 nucleotides: TGTGCCAGCGGGAGGGCTGGTGGCTACACCTTC. Translation gives CASGRAGGYTF.

V and J are TRBV7-2 and TRBJ1-1; perhaps TRBD1 as D (6 bases). Deletions cut 3 bases from V and 0 bases from J, with 8 bases between. This CDR3 region has 14 residues. CDR1 SGHTA and CDR2 FQGNSA come from the germline V gene. The CDR3 sequence is CASSFGQMNTEAFF. The CDR3 DNA is TGTGCCAGCAGCTTTGGACAGATGAACACTGAAGCTTTCTTT.

This chain links TRBV5-1 with TRBJ1-4, with D perhaps matching TRBD1 (6 bases). The V gene's germline CDR1 is SGHRS and CDR2 YFSETQ. The CDR3 loop spans 18 amino acids. Trimming stripped 4 bases from V and 0 bases from J, with 19 bases between. CDR3 residues: CASSRDTNPSSTNEKLFF. DNA for the CDR3: TGCGCCAGCAGCCGGGACACCAACCCCTCTTCAACTAATGAAAAACTGTTTTTT.

The V gene is TRBV3-1 (or the pseudogene TRBV3-2), the J gene TRBJ2-5; TRBD2 agrees at 9 bases. CDR1 and CDR2 from the germline V gene are LGHDT and YNNKEL (reference sequence). CDR3 length equals 15 residues. J gave up 5 bases and V 4 bases, and 8 bases lay outside the gene matches. Here the CDR3 DNA reads TGTGCCAGCAGCCCGGCGGGGGGGCGAGGGGAGACCCAGTACTTC. Translation gives CASSPAGGRGETQYF.

The rearrangement uses TRBV6-5 and TRBJ1-2, with 11 bases aligning to TRBD1. V was clipped by 7 bases and J by 5 bases; unmatched bases: 9. Germline V gene data show CDR1 as MNHEY and CDR2 as SVGAGI. The CDR3 runs 15 residues. The chain's CDR3 is CASKNQGQGGYGYTF. CDR3 nucleotides: TGTGCCAGCAAAAACCAGGGACAGGGGGGATATGGCTACACCTTC.

The genes are TRBV3-1 (or the pseudogene TRBV3-2) and TRBJ1-3, with D unresolved. Trimming stripped 3 bases from V and 4 bases from J, with 10 bases between. Per the germline V gene, CDR1 is LGHDT and CDR2 is YNNKEL (reference sequence). This CDR3 has 14 amino acids. The CDR3 sequence: CASSQVEAGNTIYF. CDR3 sequence (DNA): TGTGCCAGCAGCCAGGTCGAGGCCGGAAACACCATATATTTT.

This clone was seen only a few times. The genes are TRBV27 and TRBJ1-1; tentative D call: TRBD1 (6 bases). V dropped 6 bases and J dropped 5 bases, with 16 bases sitting between them. The CDR3 has 14 amino acids. Germline assignment: CDR1 MNHEY and CDR2 SMNVEV (reference sequence). For the CDR3, the DNA is TGTGCCAGCAGGGTTTCACAGGGAGGGACTGAAGCTTTCTTT. Encoded protein: CASRVSQGGTEAFF.

The chain employs TRBV5-1 and TRBJ2-5; D gene unclear. The CDR3 sequence is 13 residues long. Trimming cost V 3 bases and J 6 bases, with 12 bases left between them. The germline V gene encodes CDR1 SGHRS and CDR2 YFSETQ. The CDR3 region is CASSSTSAKTQYF. In nucleotides, the CDR3 is TGCGCCAGCAGCTCTACCTCCGCTAAGACCCAGTACTTC.